This note documents a single T cell receptor (beta chain) sequence. CDR1 and CDR2 from the germline V gene are SGHDN and FVKESK. Trimming shortened V by 4 bases and J by 6 bases, and 6 bases separated the two germline ends. The CDR3 spans 11 residues. Generated by immunoSEQ multiplex PCR, the TCRdb table keeps only in-frame clones and is missing some. The top ten clones hold roughly 3% of a sample with 270,000 or so clones, approximately 89% of them seen once. This sample was included in a study of blood T cell repertoires in COVID-19. About the study: PBMCs, B-cell-depleted T cells, or T cells were the source of the cDNA or gDNA that made up the material.

Participants reported their clinical history, and cohort assignment relied on those reports. Symptom resolution, clearance, or two negative PCRs marked the recovered donors of Cohort 3. Sequenced input: PBMCs or T cells enriched from blood (not recorded which). The clonotype originates from a woman in her late teens or twenties who had recovered from COVID-19. V is TRBV14 and J is TRBJ1-1; D may be TRBD1 (5 bases). Written as DNA, the CDR3 is TGTGCCAGCAGCCGGGGCCCTGAAGCTTTCTTT. It yields the protein CASSRGPEAFF.